Listed below are T cell receptor beta chains from one sample, sequenced in a study of CD8 T cells in Susac syndrome. TCRdb itself ran the immunoSEQ multiplex PCR reads through MiXCR, one entry per CDR3 protein. This table has a few hundred thousand distinct CDR3 sequences, 89% appearing once. Material: CD8+ T cells from PBMCs. These receptor sequences come from a human donor with multiple sclerosis. CDR3s include the opening cysteine and the closing phenylalanine or tryptophan. D genes are given only for firm matches. For some rows the clone size is stated as once, few or many, or as a class when expanded; others skip it.

j_gene: TRBJ1-3; len: 13; abundance: .; v_gene: TRBV29-1; d_gene: TRBD1; CDR3aa: CSATGGIGNTIYF; CDR3nt: TGCAGCGCTACAGGGGGCATAGGAAACACCATATATTTT
j_gene: TRBJ2-7; len: 14; abundance: few; v_gene: TRBV6-5; d_gene: .; CDR3aa: CASSYSGGPYEQYF; CDR3nt: TGTGCCAGCAGTTATTCGGGTGGGCCGTACGAGCAGTACTTC
j_gene: TRBJ2-1; len: 12; abundance: .; v_gene: TRBV14; d_gene: .; CDR3aa: CASSALPAGQFF; CDR3nt: TGTGCCAGCAGCGCCCTCCCGGCGGGGCAGTTCTTC
j_gene: TRBJ2-3; len: 17; abundance: .; v_gene: TRBV9; d_gene: TRBD2; CDR3aa: CASSLRTSGRGTDTQYF; CDR3nt: TGTGCCAGCAGCCTCCGGACTAGCGGGAGGGGCACAGATACGCAGTATTTT
j_gene: TRBJ1-6; len: 14; abundance: .; v_gene: TRBV2; d_gene: TRBD1; CDR3aa: CASRRTGGNSPLHF; CDR3nt: TGTGCCAGCCGAAGAACAGGGGGTAATTCACCCCTCCACTTT
j_gene: TRBJ2-3; len: 14; abundance: .; v_gene: TRBV15; d_gene: .; CDR3aa: CATMGGLGTDTQYF; CDR3nt: TGTGCCACCATGGGGGGACTGGGGACAGATACGCAGTATTTT
j_gene: TRBJ2-2; len: 15; abundance: .; v_gene: TRBV12-3/TRBV12-4; d_gene: .; CDR3aa: CASILGTANTGELFF; CDR3nt: TGTGCCAGCATCCTGGGGACGGCGAACACCGGGGAGCTGTTTTTT
j_gene: TRBJ1-3; len: 15; abundance: .; v_gene: TRBV28; d_gene: .; CDR3aa: CASSHRQFSGNTIYF; CDR3nt: TGTGCCAGCAGTCATCGACAATTCTCTGGAAACACCATATATTTT
j_gene: TRBJ2-7; len: 14; abundance: .; v_gene: TRBV28; d_gene: .; CDR3aa: CASSSMSQDYEQYF; CDR3nt: TGTGCCAGCAGTTCAATGTCGCAGGACTACGAGCAGTACTTC
j_gene: TRBJ2-7; len: 16; abundance: .; v_gene: TRBV3-1; d_gene: .; CDR3aa: CASSQDQGFKAYEQYF; CDR3nt: TGTGCCAGCAGCCAAGATCAGGGTTTCAAGGCCTACGAGCAGTACTTC
j_gene: TRBJ2-1; len: 14; abundance: few; v_gene: TRBV19; d_gene: .; CDR3aa: CASSLASSYNEQFF; CDR3nt: TGTGCCAGTAGCTTAGCGAGCTCCTACAATGAGCAGTTCTTC
j_gene: TRBJ1-2; len: 15; abundance: .; v_gene: TRBV12-5; d_gene: .; CDR3aa: CASGLWSGADYGYTF; CDR3nt: TGTGCTAGTGGTTTGTGGTCAGGGGCGGACTATGGCTACACCTTC
j_gene: TRBJ2-1; len: 13; abundance: few; v_gene: TRBV2; d_gene: .; CDR3aa: CASRDSNYNEQFF; CDR3nt: TGTGCCAGCAGGGACTCGAACTACAATGAGCAGTTCTTC
j_gene: TRBJ1-2; len: 13; abundance: .; v_gene: TRBV29-1; d_gene: TRBD1; CDR3aa: CSVAGQGIDGYTF; CDR3nt: TGCAGCGTTGCCGGACAGGGGATCGATGGCTACACCTTC
j_gene: TRBJ1-1; len: 14; abundance: .; v_gene: TRBV30; d_gene: .; CDR3aa: CAWRSFGFSTEAFF; CDR3nt: TGTGCCTGGAGATCTTTTGGGTTTAGCACTGAAGCTTTCTTT
j_gene: TRBJ2-7; len: 16; abundance: .; v_gene: TRBV9; d_gene: TRBD1; CDR3aa: CASSVSAGTGFYEQYF; CDR3nt: TGTGCCAGCAGCGTTTCTGCCGGGACAGGCTTCTACGAGCAGTACTTC
j_gene: TRBJ2-7; len: 16; abundance: .; v_gene: TRBV7-9; d_gene: TRBD2; CDR3aa: CASSSTTSSAVYEQYF; CDR3nt: TGTGCCAGCAGCTCCACGACTAGCTCGGCAGTCTACGAGCAGTACTTC
j_gene: TRBJ1-5; len: 13; abundance: .; v_gene: TRBV24-1; d_gene: TRBD1; CDR3aa: CATSETGVQPQHF; CDR3nt: TGTGCCACCAGTGAGACAGGGGTTCAGCCCCAGCATTTT
j_gene: TRBJ2-1; len: 14; abundance: .; v_gene: TRBV6-4; d_gene: .; CDR3aa: CASSRDGTLDEQFF; CDR3nt: TGTGCCAGCAGCCGGGACGGTACTTTGGATGAGCAGTTCTTC
j_gene: TRBJ2-1; len: 14; abundance: .; v_gene: TRBV10-3; d_gene: TRBD1; CDR3aa: CATLPGQGADEQFF; CDR3nt: TGTGCCACCCTACCGGGACAGGGGGCCGATGAGCAGTTCTTC
j_gene: TRBJ2-7; len: 14; abundance: .; v_gene: TRBV20-1; d_gene: .; CDR3aa: CSAPDYEKVYEQYF; CDR3nt: TGCAGTGCCCCGGACTACGAAAAGGTCTACGAGCAGTACTTC
j_gene: TRBJ2-2; len: 16; abundance: .; v_gene: TRBV7-3; d_gene: .; CDR3aa: CASSLTAGVGTGELFF; CDR3nt: TGTGCCAGCAGCTTAACCGCCGGGGTCGGCACCGGGGAGCTGTTTTTT
j_gene: TRBJ2-7; len: 16; abundance: .; v_gene: TRBV12-3/TRBV12-4; d_gene: .; CDR3aa: CASSQDSWMESYEQYF; CDR3nt: TGTGCCAGCAGCCAAGACAGTTGGATGGAATCCTACGAGCAGTACTTC
j_gene: TRBJ2-7; len: 14; abundance: .; v_gene: TRBV9; d_gene: .; CDR3aa: CASSPRTPKDEQYF; CDR3nt: TGTGCCAGCAGCCCTAGGACGCCCAAGGACGAGCAGTACTTC
j_gene: TRBJ2-1; len: 11; abundance: .; v_gene: TRBV27; d_gene: .; CDR3aa: CASRKNNEQFF; CDR3nt: TGTGCCAGCAGAAAAAACAATGAGCAGTTCTTC
j_gene: TRBJ1-2; len: 15; abundance: .; v_gene: TRBV27; d_gene: .; CDR3aa: CASSLQAGAGYGYTF; CDR3nt: TGTGCCAGCAGTTTACAGGCAGGGGCTGGGTATGGCTACACCTTC
j_gene: TRBJ1-2; len: 16; abundance: .; v_gene: TRBV27; d_gene: TRBD1; CDR3aa: CASSLSGTGVNYGYTF; CDR3nt: TGTGCCAGCAGTTTATCTGGGACAGGAGTTAACTATGGCTACACCTTC
j_gene: TRBJ1-1; len: 13; abundance: .; v_gene: TRBV20-1; d_gene: .; CDR3aa: CSARGYLNTEAFF; CDR3nt: TGCAGTGCTAGAGGTTACCTGAACACTGAAGCTTTCTTT
j_gene: TRBJ2-1; len: 16; abundance: .; v_gene: TRBV5-6; d_gene: TRBD2; CDR3aa: CASSLEASGSGNEQFF; CDR3nt: TGTGCCAGCAGCTTGGAGGCTAGCGGGAGTGGGAATGAGCAGTTCTTC
j_gene: TRBJ1-1; len: 11; abundance: .; v_gene: TRBV7-9; d_gene: .; CDR3aa: CASSLDGGAFF; CDR3nt: TGTGCCAGCAGCTTAGATGGGGGGGCTTTCTTT
j_gene: TRBJ1-1; len: 14; abundance: .; v_gene: TRBV6-2/TRBV6-3; d_gene: .; CDR3aa: CASSYGQSNTEAFF; CDR3nt: TGTGCCAGCAGTTACGGGCAGTCGAACACTGAAGCTTTCTTT
j_gene: TRBJ1-1; len: 12; abundance: .; v_gene: TRBV12-3/TRBV12-4; d_gene: .; CDR3aa: CASSLGYAEAFF; CDR3nt: TGTGCCAGCAGTTTGGGGTATGCTGAAGCTTTCTTT
j_gene: TRBJ1-1; len: 13; abundance: .; v_gene: TRBV27; d_gene: TRBD1; CDR3aa: CASSLSRGREAFF; CDR3nt: TGTGCCAGCAGTTTATCGAGGGGGCGTGAAGCTTTCTTT
j_gene: TRBJ2-1; len: 13; abundance: .; v_gene: TRBV6-2/TRBV6-3; d_gene: .; CDR3aa: CASTNEGLGEQFF; CDR3nt: TGTGCCAGCACCAACGAGGGGTTGGGTGAGCAGTTCTTC
j_gene: TRBJ2-3; len: 15; abundance: .; v_gene: TRBV30; d_gene: .; CDR3aa: CAWSTTGATTDTQYF; CDR3nt: TGTGCCTGGAGTACGACGGGAGCGACCACAGATACGCAGTATTTT
j_gene: TRBJ1-6; len: 12; abundance: .; v_gene: TRBV20-1; d_gene: .; CDR3aa: CSARDLGGTLHF; CDR3nt: TGCAGTGCTAGAGATCTCGGGGGGACCCTCCACTTT
j_gene: TRBJ1-2; len: 14; abundance: .; v_gene: TRBV5-1; d_gene: .; CDR3aa: CAGLGTSENYGYTF; CDR3nt: TGCGCCGGCCTTGGGACCAGCGAAAACTATGGCTACACCTTC
j_gene: TRBJ2-1; len: 18; abundance: .; v_gene: TRBV20-1; d_gene: TRBD2; CDR3aa: CSARVLAGALSSYNEQFF; CDR3nt: TGCAGTGCTAGAGTGCTAGCGGGGGCCCTAAGCTCCTACAATGAGCAGTTCTTC
j_gene: TRBJ2-1; len: 14; abundance: .; v_gene: TRBV5-1; d_gene: TRBD2; CDR3aa: CASSLASGVNEQFF; CDR3nt: TGCGCCAGCAGCTTGGCTAGCGGGGTAAATGAGCAGTTCTTC
j_gene: TRBJ2-5; len: 16; abundance: .; v_gene: TRBV7-2; d_gene: TRBD1; CDR3aa: CASSLEGRGQPETQYF; CDR3nt: TGTGCCAGCAGCTTAGAGGGCAGGGGGCAGCCAGAGACCCAGTACTTC
j_gene: TRBJ2-1; len: 15; abundance: .; v_gene: TRBV4-3; d_gene: .; CDR3aa: CASSQERGTYNEQFF; CDR3nt: TGCGCCAGCAGCCAAGAGAGGGGAACCTACAATGAGCAGTTCTTC
j_gene: TRBJ2-1; len: 16; abundance: .; v_gene: TRBV7-2; d_gene: .; CDR3aa: CASSLLGGNSYNEQFF; CDR3nt: TGTGCCAGCAGCCTACTCGGGGGAAACTCCTACAATGAGCAGTTCTTC
j_gene: TRBJ1-2; len: 18; abundance: .; v_gene: TRBV4-2; d_gene: .; CDR3aa: CASSQDRAGTYTNYGYTF; CDR3nt: TGTGCCAGCAGCCAAGATAGGGCAGGGACCTACACTAACTATGGCTACACCTTC
j_gene: TRBJ2-5; len: 16; abundance: .; v_gene: TRBV6-2/TRBV6-3; d_gene: .; CDR3aa: CASSYGLAAYQETQYF; CDR3nt: TGTGCCAGCAGTTACGGCTTAGCGGCCTACCAAGAGACCCAGTACTTC
j_gene: TRBJ2-4; len: 18; abundance: .; v_gene: TRBV30; d_gene: TRBD1; CDR3aa: CAWSSRQGRWMAKNIQYF; CDR3nt: TGTGCCTGGAGTAGTAGACAGGGGCGATGGATGGCCAAAAACATTCAGTACTTC
j_gene: TRBJ1-1; len: 14; abundance: .; v_gene: TRBV5-5; d_gene: TRBD1; CDR3aa: CASSLARGHTEAFF; CDR3nt: TGTGCCAGCAGCTTGGCCAGGGGGCACACTGAAGCTTTCTTT
j_gene: TRBJ2-1; len: 10; abundance: .; v_gene: TRBV20-1; d_gene: .; CDR3aa: CSARDPRQFF; CDR3nt: TGCAGTGCTAGGGACCCGCGGCAGTTCTTC
j_gene: TRBJ2-1; len: 15; abundance: .; v_gene: TRBV27; d_gene: .; CDR3aa: CASSPRIADYNEQFF; CDR3nt: TGTGCCAGCAGTCCCCGGATAGCGGACTACAATGAGCAGTTCTTC
j_gene: TRBJ1-2; len: 15; abundance: .; v_gene: TRBV6-5; d_gene: .; CDR3aa: CASNNKQGQNYGYTF; CDR3nt: TGTGCCAGCAACAATAAACAGGGTCAGAACTATGGCTACACCTTC
j_gene: TRBJ1-5; len: 14; abundance: .; v_gene: TRBV30; d_gene: .; CDR3aa: CAWSVGGTGQPQHF; CDR3nt: TGTGCCTGGAGTGTGGGGGGGACGGGTCAGCCCCAGCATTTT
j_gene: TRBJ2-1; len: 15; abundance: .; v_gene: TRBV7-9; d_gene: .; CDR3aa: CASSLAVGARNEQFF; CDR3nt: TGTGCCAGCAGCTTAGCCGTTGGGGCTCGTAATGAGCAGTTCTTC
j_gene: TRBJ2-2; len: 16; abundance: .; v_gene: TRBV6-2/TRBV6-3; d_gene: .; CDR3aa: CASTPTGQINTGELFF; CDR3nt: TGTGCCAGCACCCCGACGGGCCAAATTAACACCGGGGAGCTGTTTTTT